The clone carrying this TCR beta chain came up a few times. The data stem from a study of blood T cell repertoires in COVID-19. Across the whole study: The United States, Italy and Spain were the sources of the acute and convalescent COVID-19 samples.

TCRdb's table, derived via immunoSEQ multiplex PCR, lists solely in-frame clones and lacks some. Of about 120,000 clones detected, nearly 90% appear once; the ten largest clones hold 3.8%. V was shortened by 5 bases and J by 2 bases, with 16 bases between the two germline ends. Per the germline V gene, CDR1 is SEHNR and CDR2 is FQNEAQ (reference sequence). CDR3 length: 15 amino acids. Material: peripheral blood. The clonotype comes from a woman aged 55 to 70 with COVID-19, enrolled during active disease. This rearrangement joins TRBV7-9 to TRBJ2-7; D is uncertain. The CDR3 loop is CASSIRVRGTYEQYF. CDR3 bases: TGTGCCAGCAGCATCCGGGTTAGAGGCACCTACGAGCAGTACTTC.